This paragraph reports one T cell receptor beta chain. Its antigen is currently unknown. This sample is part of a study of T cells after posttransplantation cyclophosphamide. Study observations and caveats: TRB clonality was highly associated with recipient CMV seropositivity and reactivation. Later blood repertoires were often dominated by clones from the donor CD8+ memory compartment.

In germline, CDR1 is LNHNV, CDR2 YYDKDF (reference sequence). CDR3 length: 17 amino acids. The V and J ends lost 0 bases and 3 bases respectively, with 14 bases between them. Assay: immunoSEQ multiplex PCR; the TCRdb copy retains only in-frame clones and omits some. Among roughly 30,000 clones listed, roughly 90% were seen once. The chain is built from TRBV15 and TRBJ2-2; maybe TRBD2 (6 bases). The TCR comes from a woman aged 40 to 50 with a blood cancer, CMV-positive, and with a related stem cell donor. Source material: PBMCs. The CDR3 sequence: CATSRDHGGVDTGELFF. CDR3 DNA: TGTGCCACCAGCAGAGATCATGGAGGGGTCGACACCGGGGAGCTGTTTTTT.